Included here is one T cell receptor (beta chain) sequence, with context. Germline loops: CDR1 MDHEN, CDR2 SYDVKM. CDR3 length: 12 amino acids. The V end lost 7 bases, the J end lost 8 bases, and 13 bases lay between the germline ends. The sample is drawn from a study of blood T cell repertoires in COVID-19. Across the study: In each case, the material was cDNA or gDNA derived from T cells, B-cell-depleted T cells, or PBMCs.

Membership in each cohort depended on participant-reported clinical history. TCRdb keeps only in-frame clones here, not all; method: immunoSEQ multiplex PCR. The repertoire has tens of thousands of clones, about 85% of them found once; the top ten carry around 3.3%. This clonotype was sampled from a woman in her 50s who had recovered from COVID-19. The rearrangement links TRBV28 to TRBJ2-3; D is possibly TRBD2 (5 bases). Sequenced: PBMCs or T cells enriched from blood (not recorded which). CDR3 DNA sequence: TGTGCCAGCACTCCCCCCCGGGGTACGCAGTATTTT. Translating it yields CASTPPRGTQYF.